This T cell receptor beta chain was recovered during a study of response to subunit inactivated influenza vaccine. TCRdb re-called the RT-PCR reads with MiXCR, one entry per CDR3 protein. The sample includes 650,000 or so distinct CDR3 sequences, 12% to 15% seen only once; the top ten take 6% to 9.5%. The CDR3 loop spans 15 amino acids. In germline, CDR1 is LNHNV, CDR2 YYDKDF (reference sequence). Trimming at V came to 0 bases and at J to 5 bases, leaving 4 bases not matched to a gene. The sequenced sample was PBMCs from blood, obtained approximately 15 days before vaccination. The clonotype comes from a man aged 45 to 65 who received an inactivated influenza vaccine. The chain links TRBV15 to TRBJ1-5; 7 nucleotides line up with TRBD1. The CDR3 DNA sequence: TGTGCCACCAGCAGAGATTCGACAGGGCATCAGCCCCAGCATTTT. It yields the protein CATSRDSTGHQPQHF.